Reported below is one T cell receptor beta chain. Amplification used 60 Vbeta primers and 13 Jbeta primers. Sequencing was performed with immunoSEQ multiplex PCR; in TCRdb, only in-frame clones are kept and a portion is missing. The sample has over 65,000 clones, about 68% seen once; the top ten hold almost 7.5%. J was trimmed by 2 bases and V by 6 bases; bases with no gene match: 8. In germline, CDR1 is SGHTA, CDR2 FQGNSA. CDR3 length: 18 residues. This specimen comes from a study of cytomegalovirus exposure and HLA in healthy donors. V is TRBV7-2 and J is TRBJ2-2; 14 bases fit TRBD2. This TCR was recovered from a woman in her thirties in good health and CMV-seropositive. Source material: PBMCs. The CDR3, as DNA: TGTGCCAGCAGTCCTCGACTAGCGGGAGGGCCTAACACCGGGGAGCTGTTTTTT. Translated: CASSPRLAGGPNTGELFF.